What follows are 8 T cell receptor beta chains derived from one specimen sequenced in a study of lymphopenia after photon versus proton radiotherapy. Sequenced by immunoSEQ multiplex PCR; TCRdb stores in-frame clones only, minus some. The data hold some 44,000 clones, with about four fifths observed a single time. Material: peripheral blood, obtained from a patient treated with proton-based radiotherapy. Receptors were obtained from a woman in her 70s with pancreatic cancer.

This sequence joins TRBV28 and TRBJ2-7; D possibly corresponds to TRBD2 (5 bases). Germline V gene lookup returns CDR1 MDHEN and CDR2 SYDVKM. V lost 5 bases to trimming and J lost 2 bases, with 16 bases between them. The CDR3 spans 15 residues. In DNA, the CDR3 is TGTGCCAGCAGTCTCTCTACCACGGGGACCTACGAGCAGTACTTC. This encodes CASSLSTTGTYEQYF. The whole variable domain, remainder taken from reference TRBV28 and TRBJ2-7, is DVKVTQSSRYLVKRTGEKVFLECVQDMDHENMFWYRQDPGLGLRLIYFSYDVKMKEKGDIPEGYSVSREKKERFSLILESASTNQTSMYLCASSLSTTGTYEQYFGPGTRLTVT.

The chain employs TRBV27 and TRBJ2-1, with D possibly matching TRBD1 (6 bases). Germline CDR1 and CDR2: MNHEY and SMNVEV (reference sequence). The CDR3 consists of 12 residues. Trimming took 1 base from V and 10 from J, leaving 8 bases between them. CDR3 region: CASSLLGTEQFF. The CDR3 bases are TGTGCCAGCAGTTTATTAGGGACAGAGCAGTTCTTC.

The genes are TRBV21-1 and TRBJ1-1. TRBV21-1 is classified as a pseudogene. There are 15 residues in the CDR3. The CDR3 nucleotides read TGTGCCAGCAGACTAAAGCCACGATCGGTGGATGAAGCTTTCTTT. The encoded protein is CASRLKPRSVDEAFF.

The chain is built from TRBV2 and TRBJ2-7; TRBD1 is a possible D gene (6 bases). This CDR3 is built from 14 residues. Germline CDR1 reads SNHLY; CDR2 reads FYNNEI. V shed 2 bases and J shed 3 bases, with 11 bases lying between them. In nucleotides, the CDR3 is TGTGCCAGCAGTGAAAGACAGGCCATCTACGAGCAGTACTTC. The encoded protein is CASSERQAIYEQYF.

The chain has TRBV7-3 and TRBJ2-7; 7 bases line up with TRBD1. With V trimmed by 5 bases and J by 2 bases, 6 bases remained unmatched. The CDR3 has 14 amino acids. Germline V gives CDR1 SGHTA, CDR2 FQGTGA. CDR3: CASSRLQGPYEQYF. The CDR3 nucleotides are TGTGCCAGCAGCCGATTACAGGGGCCCTACGAGCAGTACTTC.

The chain joins TRBV5-1 to TRBJ2-7; TRBD1 matches at 9 bases. Germline values: CDR1 SGHRS, CDR2 YFSETQ. V dropped 0 bases and J dropped 5; count of bases not matched to a gene: 12. This CDR3 region has 17 residues. The CDR3 reads CASSLEPTGTGRNEQYF. For the CDR3, the DNA is TGCGCCAGCAGCTTGGAACCTACCGGGACAGGGAGGAACGAGCAGTACTTC. Filled out from reference TRBV5-1 and TRBJ2-7, the complete variable domain reads KAGVTQTPRYLIKTRGQQVTLSCSPISGHRSVSWYQQTPGQGLQFLFEYFSETQRNKGNFPGRFSGRQFSNSRSEMNVSTLELGDSALYLCASSLEPTGTGRNEQYFGPGTRLTVT.

The chain has TRBV27 and TRBJ2-7; possible D gene TRBD1, 6 bases. Germline V lookup: CDR1 MNHEY, CDR2 SMNVEV (reference sequence). The length of the CDR3 is 15 residues. Trimming shortened V by 2 bases and J by 2 bases, and 13 bases separated the two germline ends. The CDR3 region is CASSLKGGPPYEQYF. The CDR3 DNA follows: TGTGCCAGCAGTTTAAAAGGGGGTCCTCCCTACGAGCAGTACTTC.

This clone was found a few times. This chain connects TRBV2 to TRBJ1-1; D possibly corresponds to TRBD1 (5 bases). Germline CDR1 and CDR2: SNHLY and FYNNEI. This CDR3 is 15 amino acids long. The V and J ends lost 6 bases and 1 base respectively, with 15 bases between them. In nucleotides, the CDR3 is TGTGCCAGCAGCCGAGGCGAGGGGAGGAACACTGAAGCTTTCTTT. Its translation: CASSRGEGRNTEAFF.